Below are 14 T cell receptor beta chains sequenced from a single sample in a study of cytomegalovirus exposure and HLA in healthy donors. The PCR made use of 60 Vbeta and 13 Jbeta primers. Sequencing used immunoSEQ multiplex PCR; TCRdb keeps in-frame clones, though not all of them. This sample's clone table lists around 130,000 clones. Material: PBMCs. These receptors all stem from a woman aged 40 to 50 in good health and CMV-seronegative.

The J gene is TRBJ1-6, the V gene TRBV7-2, with D tentatively TRBD1 (5 bases). Germline V gene data show CDR1 as SGHTA and CDR2 as FQGNSA. The ends were cut back, 5 bases at V and 8 bases at J, with 16 bases in the middle. CDR3 length: 15 residues. The CDR3 loop reads CASSPGGQGHSPLHF. The CDR3 DNA sequence: TGTGCCAGCAGCCCGGGAGGGCAGGGTCATTCACCCCTCCACTTT.

The V call is TRBV5-1, the J call TRBJ1-2; D not certain. This CDR3 spans 14 amino acids. Trimming removed 0 bases from V and 7 bases from J, with 13 bases in between. CDR1 and CDR2 (germline): SGHRS, YFSETQ. CDR3 coding DNA: TGCGCCAGCAGCTTGGAACCAAGTCCGGGTGGCTACACCTTC. Translation gives CASSLEPSPGGYTF.

The chain is built from TRBV28 and TRBJ1-2; TRBD1 might be the D (5 bases). Germline CDR1 reads MDHEN; CDR2 reads SYDVKM. The CDR3 has 15 amino acids. The ends were cut back, 2 bases at V and 0 bases at J, with 10 bases in the middle. CDR3 loop: CASSLVTGTNYGYTF. For the CDR3, the DNA is TGTGCCAGCAGTTTAGTCACAGGTACTAACTATGGCTACACCTTC.

V gene TRBV12-5 combines with J gene TRBJ1-2, with TRBD1 matching 11 bases. The germline V gene encodes CDR1 LGHNT and CDR2 FRNRAP. Trimming cost V 7 bases and J 2 bases; bases outside gene matches: 3. CDR3 size: 14 residues. The DNA of the CDR3 is TGTGCTAGTGCCCGGACAGGGGGCAACTATGGCTACACCTTC. Protein product: CASARTGGNYGYTF.

The J gene is TRBJ2-7, the V gene TRBV7-9; D unclear. Germline CDR1 and CDR2: SEHNR and FQNEAQ (reference sequence). The CDR3 has 14 amino acids. The V end was cut by 4 bases, the J end by 1 base, with 11 bases between. CDR3 bases: TGTGCCAGCAGCTCACCACTCTCTTCCTACGAGCAGTACTTC. As protein: CASSSPLSSYEQYF. The full variable domain, completed using reference TRBV7-9 and TRBJ2-7, is DTGVSQNPRHKITKRGQNVTFRCDPISEHNRLYWYRQTLGQGPEFLTYFQNEAQLEKSRLLSDRFSAERPKGSFSTLEIQRTEQGDSAMYLCASSSPLSSYEQYFGPGTRLTVT.

The J gene is TRBJ2-5, the V gene TRBV5-4; TRBD1 matches at 7 bases. The CDR3 totals 14 residues. Germline CDR1 is SGHNT and CDR2 is YYREEE (reference sequence). V was pared by 6 bases and J by 3 bases, with 8 bases of the junction left unmatched. CDR3 DNA: TGTGCCAGCAACCCAGGGGGAGAAGAAGAGACCCAGTACTTC. It is translated as CASNPGGEEETQYF.

The chain is built from TRBV6-5 and TRBJ1-1; D gene ambiguous. CDR3 size: 14 residues. From germline, CDR1 is MNHEY and CDR2 SVGAGI. V lost 7 bases and J lost 1, with 13 bases in between. This chain's CDR3 is CASNFRLQNTEAFF. CDR3 DNA: TGTGCCAGCAATTTTCGACTCCAGAACACTGAAGCTTTCTTT.

The chain carries TRBV5-1 and TRBJ2-7, with 9 bases lining up with TRBD1. The V and J ends lost 0 bases and 7 bases, in that order; junction bases with no gene match: 5. The CDR3 spans 14 residues. Per the germline V gene, CDR1 is SGHRS and CDR2 is YFSETQ. For the CDR3, the DNA is TGCGCCAGCAGCTTGGGACAGGGGGAAAGGGAGCAGTACGTC. This encodes CASSLGQGEREQYV.

The V gene is TRBV19, the J gene TRBJ1-4, with a possible D match to TRBD1 (6 bases). Per germline, CDR1 LNHDA and CDR2 SQIVND (reference sequence). The CDR3 is 15 amino acids. V dropped 3 bases and J dropped 5 bases, with 13 bases sitting between them. The CDR3 loop reads CASSIGTKGNEKLFF. The CDR3 nucleotides are TGTGCCAGTAGTATCGGGACAAAGGGAAATGAAAAACTGTTTTTT.

CDR3 in DNA: TGTGCCAGCAGTCTCTGGACTAGCGGGGTCACCTACAATGAGCAGTTCTTC. It translates to CASSLWTSGVTYNEQFF. The chain recombines TRBV27 with TRBJ2-1; 12 bases are a match to TRBD2. This CDR3 has 17 residues. CDR1 MNHEY and CDR2 SMNVEV come from the germline V gene (reference sequence). Unmatched junction bases numbered 7, after V lost 5 bases and J lost 2 bases.

The gene calls are TRBV10-3 and TRBJ1-1; 8 bases map to TRBD1. The V gene's germline CDR1 is ENHRY and CDR2 SYGVKD. The ends lost 7 bases at V and 3 bases at J; junction bases unmatched: 4. The CDR3 loop spans 13 amino acids. The DNA of the CDR3 is TGTGCCATCACCTACAGGGGGGACACTGAAGCTTTCTTT. Residues: CAITYRGDTEAFF.

The chain joins TRBV5-4 to TRBJ2-1, with D perhaps matching TRBD2 (6 bases). Trimming stripped 3 bases from V and 6 bases from J, with 22 bases between. Looked up from germline, CDR1 is SGHNT and CDR2 is YYREEE (reference sequence). CDR3 length equals 17 residues. The CDR3 nucleotides are TGTGCCAGCAGCTCTGCCTTAAGGTCTAGCGAGTCCAATGAGCAGTTCTTC. Translating gives CASSSALRSSESNEQFF.

The chain recombines TRBV5-1 with TRBJ1-1; D remains ambiguous. V lost 0 bases and J lost 6, with 9 bases in between. Germline V gene data show CDR1 as SGHRS and CDR2 as YFSETQ. The CDR3 spans 13 residues. As DNA, the CDR3 is TGCGCCAGCAGCTTGGATGGGAGCCCTGAAGCTTTCTTT. Translating it yields CASSLDGSPEAFF.

The rearrangement uses TRBV5-6 and TRBJ2-1; TRBD1 is a possible D gene (7 bases). Deletions cut 4 bases from V and 5 bases from J, with 19 bases between. Germline loops: CDR1 SGHDT, CDR2 YYEEEE. The CDR3 totals 16 residues. Here the CDR3 DNA reads TGTGCCAGCAGCCCTACGACAGGGAGGAGAAACAATGAGCAGTTCTTC. Translation gives CASSPTTGRRNNEQFF.